This T cell receptor (beta chain) was sequenced for a study of blood T cells in healthy people across ages. Every sample gave at least 5.5 micrograms of total RNA when it was extracted. The table lists this clonotype with a few counts. For the second PCR, which ran for about 6 to 11 cycles, a sample-barcoded 5' primer and a J-beta primer mix were used. TCRdb ran MiXCR on the 5' RACE reads and lists one entry per CDR3 protein. The sample lists 650,000 to 900,000 distinct CDR3 sequences; around 68% were seen once. V shed 6 bases and J shed 0 bases, with 20 bases lying between them. Germline V gene lookup returns CDR1 KGHSH and CDR2 LQKENI. This CDR3 has 17 residues.

This TCR came from a man in his thirties or forties in good health. The V call is TRBV18, the J call TRBJ1-2, with TRBD1 as a possible D gene (5 bases). Source material: blood. The DNA of the CDR3 is TGTGCCAGCTCCCAATCAGCGGGACGGCTAGCTAACTATGGCTACACCTTC. Translated: CASSQSAGRLANYGYTF.